Sequencing of this T cell receptor (beta chain) was carried out in a study of metastatic and nonmetastatic thyroid tumors. Study information: Peripheral blood and tumor or nodule samples from malignant and benign thyroid patients were compared. Findings of the study overall: Benign nodules were reported to have significantly lower TCR beta diversity than malignant thyroid tumors, in blood and tumor.

No patient received treatment before thyroid surgery. Germline values: CDR1 MDHEN, CDR2 SYDVKM. The CDR3 runs 15 residues. Trimming took 6 bases from V and 5 from J, leaving 19 bases between them. This clone was observed at least ten times. The antigen remains undetermined. TCRdb called clones again from the PCR reads with MiXCR. The table includes about 92,000 clones, more than 13% detected once. Sequencing was performed on blood. The rearrangement links TRBV28 to TRBJ2-5; a possible D gene is TRBD2 (7 bases). The receptor was isolated from a female donor with papillary thyroid cancer or a benign thyroid nodule (not recorded which). Some clones in this sample may be carry-over from other donors' samples. The CDR3 loop is CASRPGGGGGETQYF. The CDR3 DNA follows: TGTGCCAGCAGGCCGGGGGGAGGGGGTGGGGAGACCCAGTACTTC.